This T cell receptor (beta chain) was obtained from a study of blood T cell repertoires in COVID-19. Some clones are missing from TCRdb's copy, which holds only in-frame ones; the method was immunoSEQ multiplex PCR. Of tens of thousands of clones in the sample, more than 75% were seen once. Germline lookup yields CDR1 SGHTA and CDR2 FQGNSA. CDR3 size: 13 residues. The V gene lost 5 bases and the J gene lost 6 bases, with 13 bases spanning the gap. Sequencing was done on a sample of peripheral blood. The chain couples TRBV7-2 to TRBJ1-2; D is undetermined. The TCR was taken from a human donor with acute or convalescent COVID-19. The donor label of this sample is uncertain. CDR3 residues: CASSPNSGDGYTF. The DNA of the CDR3 is TGTGCCAGCAGCCCCAACTCCGGAGATGGCTACACCTTC. The whole variable domain, filled in from reference TRBV7-2 and TRBJ1-2, reads GAGVSQSPSNKVTEKGKDVELRCDPISGHTALYWYRQSLGQGLEFLIYFQGNSAPDKSGLPSDRFSAERTGGSVSTLTIQRTQQEDSAVYLCASSPNSGDGYTFGSGTRLTVV.